The 10 T cell receptor beta chains below come from one sample, sequenced in a study of siplizumab effects on memory and regulatory T cells. The table came from immunoSEQ multiplex PCR; TCRdb's copy has only in-frame clones and leaves some out. The data contain over 100,000 clones, 92% of them singletons. The sample was CD4+ T cells sorted from blood. The receptors were gathered from a human donor in good health.

This clone has a handful of counts. The chain joins TRBV5-5 to TRBJ2-5, with D possibly matching TRBD1 (5 bases). Between the trimmed V and J ends, which lost 1 base and 4 bases, there was a span of 5 bases. Per germline, CDR1 SGHKS and CDR2 YYEKEE (reference sequence). There are 12 residues in the CDR3. The CDR3 sequence is CASSLQGETQYF. DNA of the CDR3: TGTGCCAGCAGCTTGCAGGGAGAGACCCAGTACTTC. Complete variable domain (other parts from reference TRBV5-5 and TRBJ2-5): DAGVTQSPTHLIKTRGQQVTLRCSPISGHKSVSWYQQVLGQGPQFIFQYYEKEERGRGNFPDRFSARQFPNYSSELNVNALLLGDSALYLCASSLQGETQYFGPGTRLLVL.

CDR3 in DNA: TGTGCCAGCAGCTTATTTGGGACTAGCAGCAATGAGCAGTTCTTC. Its translation is CASSLFGTSSNEQFF. The rearrangement joins TRBV7-3 to TRBJ2-1; 9 nucleotides line up with TRBD2. V was clipped by 2 bases and J by 6 bases; unmatched bases: 5. This CDR3 has 15 residues. Germline V CDR1 and CDR2: SGHTA, FQGTGA.

This chain connects TRBV7-6 to TRBJ2-1; D is uncertain. The CDR3 contains 18 residues. Germline CDR1 SGHVS, CDR2 FNYEAQ. V was pared by 1 base and J by 0 bases, with 16 bases between. The CDR3 reads CASSLGKGPSSSYNEQFF. The CDR3 region has the DNA TGTGCCAGCAGCTTAGGGAAGGGTCCCTCAAGCTCCTACAATGAGCAGTTCTTC.

The V call is TRBV5-1, the J call TRBJ2-7; the D gene is possibly TRBD2 (6 bases). V was trimmed by 3 bases and J by 6 bases, leaving 13 bases between them. This CDR3 has 13 amino acids. The germline V gene has CDR1 SGHRS and CDR2 YFSETQ. This CDR3 is CASSYGTAGEQYF. The CDR3 bases are TGCGCCAGCAGCTACGGGACTGCCGGCGAGCAGTACTTC.

The chain is built from TRBV2 and TRBJ1-5, with 7 positions matching TRBD1. The germline V gene has CDR1 SNHLY and CDR2 FYNNEI. With V trimmed by 6 bases and J by 3 bases, 5 bases remained unmatched. The length of the CDR3 is 14 residues. CDR3 in amino acids: CASSVTGNNQPQHF. The CDR3 DNA reads TGTGCCAGCAGCGTGACAGGGAACAATCAGCCCCAGCATTTT.

The chain uses TRBV9 and TRBJ1-6; D uncertain. Germline loops: CDR1 SGDLS, CDR2 YYNGEE. The CDR3 contains 15 residues. Trimming shortened V by 1 base and J by 7 bases, and 12 bases separated the two germline ends. CDR3 DNA: TGTGCCAGCAGCGTATCTGCCGGGAGCAATTCACCCCTCCACTTT. Protein product: CASSVSAGSNSPLHF.

J is TRBJ1-1 and V is TRBV20-1, with unresolved D. This CDR3 spans 11 amino acids. Trimming removed 3 bases from V and 3 bases from J, with 5 bases in between. CDR1 is DFQATT, CDR2 SNEGSKA, per germline (reference sequence). The CDR3 DNA sequence: TGCAGTGCTAGTGTAGACACTGAAGCTTTCTTT. It specifies CSASVDTEAFF.

This chain uses TRBV7-6 with TRBJ1-1; no firm D call. Trimming shortened V by 1 base and J by 10 bases, and 10 bases separated the two germline ends. The CDR3 has 12 residues. Germline V CDR1 and CDR2: SGHVS, FNYEAQ. The CDR3 loop is CASSLGNSVAFF. The CDR3 region has the DNA TGTGCCAGCAGCTTAGGTAACTCAGTAGCTTTCTTT.

The sample holds one count of this clone. The chain links TRBV18 to TRBJ1-4; D is unclear. Trimming removed 3 bases at V and 1 base at J, with 12 bases between. Germline V gene sequence: CDR1 KGHSH, CDR2 LQKENI. The CDR3 spans 16 residues. The CDR3, as DNA: TGTGCCAGCTCACCCTCGGAGGGCAGAACTAATGAAAAACTGTTTTTT. Amino acid sequence: CASSPSEGRTNEKLFF. The full variable domain, completed using reference TRBV18 and TRBJ1-4, is NAGVMQNPRHLVRRRGQEARLRCSPMKGHSHVYWYRQLPEEGLKFMVYLQKENIIDESGMPKERFSAEFPKEGPSILRIQQVVRGDSAAYFCASSPSEGRTNEKLFFGSGTQLSVL.

The CDR3 DNA reads TGTGCCAGCAGCCCGGGCGGACGTAACACCGGGGAGCTGTTTTTT. This encodes CASSPGGRNTGELFF. The chain combines TRBV11-3 with TRBJ2-2; D gene ambiguous. The CDR3 has 15 residues. Germline CDR1 SGHNT, CDR2 YENEEA. The V end lost 5 bases, the J end lost 2 bases, and 12 bases lay between the germline ends.